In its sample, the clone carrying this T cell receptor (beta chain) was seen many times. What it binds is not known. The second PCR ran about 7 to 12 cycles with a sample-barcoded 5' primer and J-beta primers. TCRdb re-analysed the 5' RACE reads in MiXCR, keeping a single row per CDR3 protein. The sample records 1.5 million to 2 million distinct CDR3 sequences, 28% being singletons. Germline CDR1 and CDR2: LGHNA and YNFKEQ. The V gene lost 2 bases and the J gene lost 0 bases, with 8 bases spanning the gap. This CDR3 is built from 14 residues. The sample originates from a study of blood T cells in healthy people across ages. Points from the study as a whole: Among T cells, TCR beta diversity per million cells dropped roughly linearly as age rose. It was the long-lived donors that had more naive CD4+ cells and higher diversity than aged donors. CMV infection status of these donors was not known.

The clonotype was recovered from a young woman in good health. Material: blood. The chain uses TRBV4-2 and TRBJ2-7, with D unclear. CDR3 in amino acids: CASSQTVSSYEQYF. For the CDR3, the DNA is TGTGCCAGCAGCCAAACTGTAAGCTCCTACGAGCAGTACTTC.